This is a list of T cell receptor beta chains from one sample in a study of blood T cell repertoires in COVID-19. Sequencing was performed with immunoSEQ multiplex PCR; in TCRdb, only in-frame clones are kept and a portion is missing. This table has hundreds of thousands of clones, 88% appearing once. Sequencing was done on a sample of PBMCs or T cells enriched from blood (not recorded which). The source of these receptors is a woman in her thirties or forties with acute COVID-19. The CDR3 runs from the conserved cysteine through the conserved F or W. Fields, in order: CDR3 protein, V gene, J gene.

CASSLAGGGFTDTQYF	TRBV5-1	TRBJ2-3
CASSQGTNSYEQYF	TRBV14	TRBJ2-7
CASSQDTPSGDEQYF	TRBV5-1	TRBJ2-7
CASSFTGQGYTEAFF	TRBV5-1	TRBJ1-1
CATGAALIQPLHF	TRBV6-5	TRBJ1-6
CASSLSGTSVTDTQYF	TRBV7-6	TRBJ2-3
CASSLGQGDQPQHF	TRBV18	TRBJ1-5
CAISEGQGKEQYF	TRBV10-3	TRBJ2-7
CASSSPGQGSYEQYF	TRBV6-6	TRBJ2-7
CASIPVGGNTIYF	TRBV7-9	TRBJ1-3
CAWAPGYDGYTF	TRBV30	TRBJ1-2
CASSPGWDRGAGANVLTF	TRBV6-6	TRBJ2-6
CASSRRDYGYTF	TRBV3-1/TRBV3-2	TRBJ1-2
CASSELGQAPYQPQHF	TRBV6-1	TRBJ1-5
CASSLAQRYSYNEQFF	TRBV5-1	TRBJ2-1
CASRSWLRSNQPQHF	TRBV27	TRBJ1-5
CASSLQGTSNSPLHF	TRBV7-9	TRBJ1-6
CASKGQNNSPLHF	TRBV19	TRBJ1-6
CASSLGTTTDTQYF	TRBV5-8	TRBJ2-3
CASSFGYTGEQYF	TRBV5-6	TRBJ2-7
CASSFQYTEAFF	TRBV7-9	TRBJ1-1
CASAGSLNSGNTIYF	TRBV10-3	TRBJ1-3
CASSLDSQLRARELFF	TRBV5-1	TRBJ2-2
CASSSRLYTEAFF	TRBV7-8	TRBJ1-1
CASSIRTTRGANQPQHF	TRBV19	TRBJ1-5